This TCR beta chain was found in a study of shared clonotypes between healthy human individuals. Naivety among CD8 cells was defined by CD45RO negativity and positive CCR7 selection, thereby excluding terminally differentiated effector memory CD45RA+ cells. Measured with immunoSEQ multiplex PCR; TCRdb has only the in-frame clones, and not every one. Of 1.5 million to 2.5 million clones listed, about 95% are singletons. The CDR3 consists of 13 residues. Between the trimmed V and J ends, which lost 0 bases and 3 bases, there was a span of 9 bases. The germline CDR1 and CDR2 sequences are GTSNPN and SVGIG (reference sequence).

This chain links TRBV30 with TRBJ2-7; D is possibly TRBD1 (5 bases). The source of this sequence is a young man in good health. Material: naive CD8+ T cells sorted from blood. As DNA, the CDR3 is TGTGCCTGGAGTGTTGACAGCTACTACGAGCAGTACTTC. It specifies CAWSVDSYYEQYF.